This is a list of T cell receptor beta chains from one sample in a study of shared clonotypes between healthy human individuals. Method: immunoSEQ multiplex PCR; TCRdb's copy keeps in-frame clones and lacks some. The top ten clones hold 9.5% to 15% of a sample with about 500,000 clones, roughly four fifths of them seen once. Sequencing used PBMCs. Receptor source: a woman aged 40 to 55 in good health. Some clones in this sample may be carry-over from other donors' samples. Each CDR3 is given with its conserved first and last residue. The D gene is left open where the match is weak. Clone size is not always given. Where it is, it says once, few, many or a class for expanded clones.

cdr3_length j_call v_call clone_size d_call cdr3_aa cdr3_nt
13 TRBJ2-5 TRBV18 - - CASSPGGDETQYF TGTGCCAGCTCACCAGGCGGGGATGAGACCCAGTACTTC
17 TRBJ1-2 TRBV18 - TRBD1 CASSPLPGGTSNYGYTF TGTGCCAGCTCACCACTGCCAGGGGGTACCTCTAACTATGGCTACACCTTC
14 TRBJ1-3 TRBV5-1 - - CASTSTDSGNTIYF TGCGCCAGTACTTCGACAGATTCTGGAAACACCATATATTTT
14 TRBJ2-7 TRBV10-3 - TRBD1 CAIRSGQGTYEQYF TGTGCCATCAGATCGGGACAGGGAACCTACGAGCAGTACTTC
15 TRBJ2-3 TRBV9 few - CASSVFSTLGDTQYF TGTGCCAGCAGCGTATTTTCTACCTTAGGGGATACGCAGTATTTT
14 TRBJ2-1 TRBV6-4 - - CASSLGATHNEQFF TGTGCCAGCAGCCTTGGCGCAACTCACAATGAGCAGTTCTTC
11 TRBJ2-1 TRBV20-1 - - CSANAGTEQFF TGCAGTGCTAACGCGGGTACTGAGCAGTTCTTC
15 TRBJ2-3 TRBV30 - TRBD1 CAWSGDRGAADTQYF TGTGCCTGGAGCGGGGACAGGGGCGCGGCAGATACGCAGTATTTT
11 TRBJ2-7 TRBV28 many - CASSGRIEQYF TGTGCCAGCAGTGGGCGAATCGAGCAGTACTTC
13 TRBJ1-3 TRBV7-3 - TRBD1 CASSLGQANTIYF TGTGCCAGCAGCTTAGGACAGGCAAACACCATATATTTT
16 TRBJ2-7 TRBV7-9 - - CASSYTTRTNTHEQYF TGTGCCAGCAGCTACACAACAAGGACTAATACCCACGAGCAGTACTTC
17 TRBJ2-3 TRBV4-1 many TRBD2 CASSTGLAGGPLDTQYF TGCGCCAGCAGCACGGGACTAGCGGGAGGGCCGTTAGATACGCAGTATTTT
13 TRBJ1-1 TRBV27 few - CASSFGTNTEAFF TGTGCCAGCAGTTTTGGGACGAACACTGAAGCTTTCTTT
15 TRBJ1-3 TRBV9 - TRBD1 CASSRDRGTGNTIYF TGTGCCAGCAGCAGGGACAGGGGGACAGGAAACACCATATATTTT
16 TRBJ2-7 TRBV28 - TRBD1 CASSPRGDSRYYEQYF TGTGCCAGCAGTCCACGTGGGGACAGCCGATACTACGAGCAGTACTTC
13 TRBJ1-4 TRBV29-1 - TRBD1 CSGLKGAGEKLFF TGCAGCGGGCTCAAGGGGGCAGGGGAAAAACTGTTTTTT
15 TRBJ2-7 TRBV6-1 many - CASSEGTSWSYEQYF TGTGCCAGCAGTGAAGGCACTAGCTGGAGTTACGAGCAGTACTTC
13 TRBJ2-5 TRBV29-1 - - CSVGSGYGETQYF TGCAGCGTTGGGTCGGGTTATGGGGAGACCCAGTACTTC
14 TRBJ2-7 TRBV29-1 - TRBD1 CSVAPDRVSYEQYF TGCAGCGTTGCACCGGACAGGGTATCATACGAGCAGTACTTC
14 TRBJ2-1 TRBV28 once - CASSSPGVYNEQFF TGTGCCAGCAGTTCACCGGGAGTCTACAATGAGCAGTTCTTC